What follows is one TCR beta chain and its context. Its antigen is not yet known. Nothing much larger sits one base from this clone, and base qualities are not available. The CDR3 regions of human TCRbeta chains were subjected to immunosequencing. The original methods were these. Repertoire TCRs were matched against a reference library of SARS-CoV-2-specific TCRs generated with the MIRA antigen-specificity platform. Breadth was defined as the fraction of unique TCRs that were SARS-CoV-2-associated, and depth was defined as the fraction of total T cells that were SARS-CoV-2-associated. Each spike-specific TCR was assigned to its reactive spike region and to a CD4 or CD8 class using the MIRA data. Log10-transformed breadth and depth values were compared by one-way ANOVA with Sidak's multiple comparisons tests. TCRdb holds this immuneACCESS table with in-frame rearrangements only. Some clones are missing; in checked studies, unresolved V genes explain under half, and the rest has no known cause. D and trimming were read from the DNA, whereas the V and J calls and clone size are those reported in that table. The sample table records approximately 140,000 clones; about 95% of these occur just once. The ten largest clones add up to roughly 1.3% of the sample.

The data were taken from a study of T cell responses to AZD1222 COVID-19 vaccine (TCRdb year 2021). For the study in its entirety: AZD1222 recipients given second doses at about 4 weeks or at about 12 weeks were pooled, since spike-specific TCR depth and breadth were not found to differ between the two schedules. A total of 230 to 250 trial participants underwent TCR sequencing, of whom 200 to 220 had received two doses of AZD1222 and around 26 had received two doses of the MenACWY control vaccine. Trial participants were enrolled into age subgroups of 18-55, 56-69 and 70-plus years, which contained roughly 140, 27 and 60 TCR-sequenced participants, respectively.

The CDR3 numbers 14 residues from cysteine through valine. Only the CDR3 DNA is retained, 42 bases long and in frame from the first base. From the germline V gene, CDR1 is MNHEY and CDR2 is SVGEGT. V is cut back by 2 bases and J by 6 bases, with 5 bases in the junction unmatched. Summary of the overall study and its limitations: Most participants were white British and females outnumbered males, and the authors suggested that clonal diversity may have been underestimated. Conclusions about previously exposed vaccinees are limited because only six or seven AZD1222 recipients were SARS-CoV-2 seropositive at baseline. The 56-69-year group was small, and its depth increase did not reach significance, likely because of low power. Epitopes outside the regions mutated in the B.1.351 and B.1.1.7 variants were reportedly recognized by nearly half of the unique spike-specific TCRs. No day 14 peak-response samples were available, so repertoires were characterized only after the peak T cell response. After two AZD1222 doses, both the breadth and the depth of spike-specific TCRs were significantly higher than at day 0 and than in MenACWY recipients. The vaccine-associated CD4 TCRs covered the entire spike protein, and the dominant responses fell in regions 160-218 and 743-854.

The intended sense of this specimen's time point label: baseline before first vaccination. Vaccinee samples were obtained from the UK trials COV001 and COV002, which included a single-blind randomized controlled phase 2/3 trial of AZD1222 (ChAdOx1 nCoV-19) in healthy adults. For TCRbeta chain sequencing, PBMC samples were collected from trial participants at day 0 and at day 28 after the second dose. Sequenced here: peripheral blood, sampled on day 0 of AZD1222 vaccination. The rearranged chain carries TRBV6-2 or TRBV6-3 and TRBJ2-7, with 9 bases matching TRBD1. This TCR was recovered from an adult in good health. The DNA reads TGTGCCAGCAGTTACCTCCGGACAGGGGTCGAGCAGTACGTC. Translated, it reads CASSYLRTGVEQYV.